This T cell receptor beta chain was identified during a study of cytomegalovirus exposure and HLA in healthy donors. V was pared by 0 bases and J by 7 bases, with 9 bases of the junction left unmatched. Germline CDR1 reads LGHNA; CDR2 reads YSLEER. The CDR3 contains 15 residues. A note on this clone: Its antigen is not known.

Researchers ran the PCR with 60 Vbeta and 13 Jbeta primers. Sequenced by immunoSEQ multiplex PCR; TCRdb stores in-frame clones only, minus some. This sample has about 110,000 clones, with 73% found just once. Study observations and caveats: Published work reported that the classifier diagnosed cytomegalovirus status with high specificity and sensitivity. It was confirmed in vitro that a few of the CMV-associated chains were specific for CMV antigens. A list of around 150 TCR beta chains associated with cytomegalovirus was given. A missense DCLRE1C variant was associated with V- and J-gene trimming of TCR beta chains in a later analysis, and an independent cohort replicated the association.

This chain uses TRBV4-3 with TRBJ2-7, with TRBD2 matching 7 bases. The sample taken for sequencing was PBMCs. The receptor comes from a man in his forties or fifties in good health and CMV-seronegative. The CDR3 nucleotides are TGCGCCAGCAGCCAAGATAGAGGCTGGGGGGGGGAGCAGTACTTC. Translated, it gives CASSQDRGWGGEQYF.